Following are 21 T cell receptor beta chains from one sample sequenced in a study of read filtering for tumor transcriptome and immune sequencing. Molecular barcoded adaptors covering alpha/delta and beta/gamma chains were used on about 390 ng RNA. One entry per CDR3 protein, called by TCRdb with MiXCR from the reads. Here the sample spans 20,000 to 25,000 distinct CDR3 sequences, roughly 13% being singletons. The sample taken for sequencing was a population of CD138-negative cells sorted from bone marrow. These receptors all stem from a donor at least 40 years old with multiple myeloma.

This clonotype was seen ten or more times. The V gene is TRBV15, the J gene TRBJ2-5; D is ambiguous. V shed 1 base and J shed 5 bases, with 14 bases lying between them. The CDR3 runs 15 residues. CDR1 LNHNV and CDR2 YYDKDF come from the germline V gene (reference sequence). CDR3 DNA: TGTGCCACCAGCAGAGCTAGGACCCTGGGGGAGACCCAGTACTTC. It specifies CATSRARTLGETQYF.

The chain joins TRBV2 to TRBJ2-7; tentative D call: TRBD1 (6 bases). The CDR3 has 12 amino acids. Trimming pared 8 bases from V and 6 bases from J, leaving 14 bases between. Germline lookup yields CDR1 SNHLY and CDR2 FYNNEI. DNA of the CDR3: TGTGCCAGCCATAGGGGCAGGGGCGAGCAGTACTTC. This gives the protein CASHRGRGEQYF. The full variable domain, its missing parts supplied by reference TRBV2 and TRBJ2-7, is EPEVTQTPSHQVTQMGQEVILRCVPISNHLYFYWYRQILGQKVEFLVSFYNNEISEKSEIFDDQFSVERPDGSNFTLKIRSTKLEDSAMYFCASHRGRGEQYFGPGTRLTVT.

There are many counts of this clonotype. The chain carries TRBV27 and TRBJ2-7, with 14 positions matching TRBD2. The CDR3 has 17 residues. The germline V gene encodes CDR1 MNHEY and CDR2 SMNVEV (reference sequence). Trimming removed 6 bases from V and 3 bases from J; junction bases left unmatched: 10. In DNA, the CDR3 is TGTGCCAGCAGCCGTGGGACTAGCGGGAGAGGATACTACGAGCAGTACTTC. Translating it yields CASSRGTSGRGYYEQYF.

Only one count was recorded for this clonotype. This may come from a read error, since a much larger clone is one base off. V usage is TRBV20-1 and J usage is TRBJ2-5; the D gene could be TRBD1 or TRBD2 (5 bases each). The germline V and J ends were trimmed by 3 bases and 2 bases, with 13 bases remaining between them. The CDR3 length is 14 residues. Germline V gene data show CDR1 as DFQATT and CDR2 as SNEGSKA (reference sequence). CDR3 protein: CSARGRSKQETQYF. Here the CDR3 DNA reads TGCAGTGCTAGGGGACGGTCAAAACAAGAGACCCAGTACTTC.

Remarks on this clonotype: A much larger clone differs from this one at a single base, so this may be a read error. The CDR3 nucleotides read TGCGCCAGCAGCTTGGAACCGGGAAGGAGGGCAGATACGCCGTATTTT. It translates to CASSLEPGRRADTPYF. The rearrangement links TRBV5-1 to TRBJ2-3; D is perhaps TRBD2 (6 bases). This CDR3 comprises 16 residues. Germline V gene lookup returns CDR1 SGHRS and CDR2 YFSETQ.

CDR3 amino acids: CASSLYGSPYEQYF. The CDR3, as DNA: TGTGCCAGCAGCTTATACGGGAGCCCCTACGAGCAGTACTTC. This sequence joins TRBV7-9 and TRBJ2-7; tentative D call: TRBD2 (6 bases). CDR3 length: 14 residues. Trimming removed 2 bases from V and 2 bases from J, with 10 bases in between. From germline, CDR1 is SEHNR and CDR2 FQNEAQ (reference sequence).

This clonotype was found a few times. The gene calls are TRBV20-1 and TRBJ2-4; no definite D call. The length of the CDR3 is 13 residues. CDR1 and CDR2 (germline): DFQATT, SNEGSKA (reference sequence). The V gene lost 4 bases and the J gene lost 0 bases, with 7 bases spanning the gap. The CDR3 region is CSANAEAKNIQYF. The CDR3 region has the DNA TGCAGTGCTAACGCGGAAGCCAAAAACATTCAGTACTTC.

The rearrangement uses TRBV4-2 and TRBJ2-3, with D possibly matching TRBD2 (5 bases). Looked up from germline, CDR1 is LGHNA and CDR2 is YNFKEQ. This CDR3 region has 15 residues. The germline V and J ends were trimmed by 1 base and 2 bases, with 10 bases remaining between them. CDR3 loop: CASSQGADSTDTQYF. In DNA, the CDR3 is TGTGCCAGCAGCCAAGGGGCGGACTCCACAGATACGCAGTATTTT.

This clonotype was counted ten times or more. CDR3 protein: CSADLNGNEQFF. DNA for the CDR3: TGCAGCGCCGACTTGAATGGCAATGAGCAGTTCTTC. This rearrangement joins TRBV29-1 to TRBJ2-1; no clear D gene. The germline CDR1 and CDR2 sequences are SQVTM and ANQGSEA. This CDR3 comprises 12 residues. Trimming took off 7 bases at V and 6 bases at J, with 13 bases between the two ends.

This clonotype was recorded at least ten times. The chain links TRBV20-1 to TRBJ2-1; 11 nucleotides align to TRBD2. The germline V gene encodes CDR1 DFQATT and CDR2 SNEGSKA (reference sequence). The CDR3 is 15 residues long. V gave up 6 bases and J gave up 10 bases; unmatched junction bases: 14. The CDR3 is CSAPNLAGGGREQFF. The CDR3 DNA reads as TGCAGTGCCCCGAACCTAGCGGGAGGCGGTCGGGAGCAGTTCTTC.

This clonotype was seen a handful of times. It is likely a read error: a sequence one base away is far more abundant. The chain carries TRBV11-3 and TRBJ2-3, with D perhaps TRBD1 (7 bases). The CDR3 runs to 16 residues. CDR1 and CDR2 (germline): SGHNT, YENEEA. CDR3 bases: TGTGCCAACAGCTGGGGCGGGGACAGCAGCACAGATACGCAGTATTTT. Translating gives CANSWGGDSSTDTQYF.

Notes on this clonotype: This likely traces to a read error, being one base from a far larger clone. V and J are TRBV5-5 and TRBJ2-1, with TRBD2 matching 12 bases. Germline loops: CDR1 SGHKS, CDR2 YYEKEE (reference sequence). CDR3 length equals 19 residues. CDR3 in amino acids: CASSSQGSGGLAGYNEQFF. In nucleotides, the CDR3 is TGCGCCAGCAGCTCACAGGGCTCGGGTGGACTAGCGGGGTACAATGAGCAGTTCTTC.

This clonotype was seen a handful of times. The chain couples TRBV2 to TRBJ2-7; 9 bases are a match to TRBD1. Germline loops: CDR1 SNHLY, CDR2 FYNNEI. The CDR3 has 16 residues. The V gene end was trimmed by 1 base and the J gene end by 7 bases; junction bases not matched to a gene: 11. Written as DNA, the CDR3 is TGTGCCAGCAGTGAAGTCTTGGTTGGGGACAGGGATGAGCAGTACTTC. Amino acid sequence: CASSEVLVGDRDEQYF.

This clonotype came up many times. The chain couples TRBV7-9 to TRBJ2-5, with D possibly matching TRBD2 (6 bases). V lost 5 bases and J 1 base, leaving 17 bases between the germline ends. The CDR3 totals 16 residues. Per the germline V gene, CDR1 is SEHNR and CDR2 is FQNEAQ (reference sequence). Written as DNA, the CDR3 is TGTGCCAGCAGCGCCCAACTGGGAGCGGGCCAAGAGACCCAGTACTTC. Its translation is CASSAQLGAGQETQYF. Full variable domain (missing parts from reference TRBV7-9 and TRBJ2-5): DTGVSQNPRHKITKRGQNVTFRCDPISEHNRLYWYRQTLGQGPEFLTYFQNEAQLEKSRLLSDRFSAERPKGSFSTLEIQRTEQGDSAMYLCASSAQLGAGQETQYFGPGTRLLVL.

In its sample, this clonotype was seen many times. The rearrangement joins TRBV7-9 to TRBJ1-2, with 10 positions matching TRBD1. The V and J ends lost 2 bases and 8 bases, in that order; junction bases with no gene match: 8. Germline-derived CDR1 and CDR2 are SEHNR and FQNEAQ (reference sequence). The CDR3 spans 15 residues. The CDR3 coding sequence is TGTGCCAGCAGCTTACCGGGACAGGGGCGGCGAGGCTACACCTTC. Translating it yields CASSLPGQGRRGYTF.

The V and J genes are TRBV10-2 and TRBJ2-2; 8 positions match TRBD2. This CDR3 has 15 amino acids. Germline-derived CDR1 and CDR2 are WSHSY and SAAADI. Trimming at V came to 2 bases and at J to 5 bases, leaving 4 bases not matched to a gene. CDR3 DNA: TGCGCCAGCAGTGAGCCTCGGGGGGGGACCGGGGAGCTGTTTTTT. It yields the protein CASSEPRGGTGELFF.

The table lists this clonotype with many counts. The gene calls are TRBV23-1 and TRBJ2-1; 10 bases are shared with TRBD1. TRBV23-1 is assigned to the ORF class and has an uncertain function. The CDR3 contains 17 residues. Trimming at V came to 0 bases and at J to 8 bases, leaving 10 bases not matched to a gene. The CDR3 region is CASSQSFGDRGGHEQFF. For the CDR3, the DNA is TGCGCCAGCAGTCAATCCTTTGGGGACAGGGGTGGGCATGAGCAGTTCTTC.

This clonotype showed up many times. The gene calls are TRBV5-6 and TRBJ1-5; no definite D call. The germline gives CDR1 SGHDT, CDR2 YYEEEE. V lost 4 bases to trimming and J lost 5 bases, with 16 bases between them. The CDR3 length is 15 residues. CDR3 region: CASSPRRAKDQPQHF. The CDR3 DNA sequence: TGTGCCAGCAGCCCTCGGCGGGCTAAGGATCAGCCCCAGCATTTT.

Details on this clonotype: This is likely a read error, given that the CDR3 carries no conserved phenylalanine or tryptophan at its end. The chain combines TRBV20-1 with TRBJ2-1; 10 positions match TRBD1. J lost 6 bases, V lost 6 bases, and 11 bases had no gene match. Germline loops: CDR1 DFQATT, CDR2 SNEGSKA (reference sequence). The CDR3 spans 15 residues. CDR3 bases: TGCAGTGCAAGAAAGAGGAGACAGGGGGCCAATGAGCAGTTCTCC. The encoded protein is CSARKRRQGANEQFS.

Comment on this clonotype: Germline is not matched at one junction end, which may reflect a read error. This sequence joins TRBV5-1 and TRBJ2-1, with 10 nucleotides matching TRBD2. The CDR3 runs 18 residues. Looked up from germline, CDR1 is SGHRS and CDR2 is YFSETQ. CDR3 protein: CASSLGLAGVISYSEQFF. The CDR3 DNA is TGCGCCAGCAGCTTGGGGCTAGCGGGAGTTATCTCCTACAGTGAGCAGTTCTTC.

This clonotype was picked up many times. The chain links TRBV20-1 to TRBJ2-5, with TRBD2 matching over 9 bases. This CDR3 spans 17 amino acids. Germline V gene data show CDR1 as DFQATT and CDR2 as SNEGSKA (reference sequence). Trimming cost V 3 bases and J 5 bases; bases outside gene matches: 16. The chain's CDR3 is CSASNPTSGPRGETQYF. The DNA of the CDR3 is TGCAGTGCTAGTAACCCGACTAGCGGTCCTAGGGGGGAGACCCAGTACTTC.